The present TCR beta chain was sequenced within a study of spatial heterogeneity in lung cancer. In TCRdb, the 5' RACE reads were re-called with MiXCR into one record per CDR3 protein. This table holds over 15,000 distinct CDR3 sequences, about 6% found once. Within the sample, this clonotype is medium-sized. Its antigen is undetermined. Time point: sample taken at primary tumor resection. Study outcomes and limitations: Within tumors, counts of expanded alpha and beta TCRs tracked tumor mutation counts.

This receptor was identified in a female donor with early-stage non-small cell lung cancer. Sequencing was performed on lung tumor tissue, taken at surgery.

Written as DNA, the CDR3 is TGTGCCAGCAGCGTCCGGGCGAGCTCTGGAAACACCATATATTTT. It encodes CASSVRASSGNTIYF. The chain joins TRBV7-2 to TRBJ1-3; D not certain. V was clipped by 5 bases and J by 0 bases, with 11 bases between them. Germline-derived CDR1 and CDR2 are SGHTA and FQGNSA. The CDR3 has 15 amino acids. The whole variable domain, remainder taken from reference TRBV7-2 and TRBJ1-3, is GAGVSQSPSNKVTEKGKDVELRCDPISGHTALYWYRQSLGQGLEFLIYFQGNSAPDKSGLPSDRFSAERTGGSVSTLTIQRTQQEDSAVYLCASSVRASSGNTIYFGEGSWLTVV.